This T cell receptor beta chain was sequenced during a study of shared clonotypes between healthy human individuals. At the level of the study: A donor's plate count was three for CD4 naive and three for CD4 memory; CD8 naive had two and CD8 memory one. Notes on the study in general: Measured sharing among donors was expected to vary with sequencing depth. Clonotypes that were shared across four donors made up 4% to 6% of naive CD4 clonotypes. Lower generation probabilities were found for non-shared clonotypes than for those shared by all four donors.

The naive CD8 fraction comprised CD45RO-negative cells positively selected for CCR7 and excluded terminally differentiated effector memory CD45RA+ cells. The CDR3 has 15 residues. Trimming took off 2 bases at V and 0 bases at J, with 9 bases between the two ends. Germline lookup yields CDR1 SEHNR and CDR2 FQNEAQ (reference sequence). Sequencing was performed with immunoSEQ multiplex PCR; in TCRdb, only in-frame clones are kept and a portion is missing. This table has about 650,000 clones, around 95% appearing once. On this clone itself: Its antigen is undetermined.

The sequencing input was naive CD8+ T cells sorted from blood. The TCR was taken from a woman aged 25 to 39 in good health. The chain joins TRBV7-9 to TRBJ2-3; D call uncertain. CDR3 sequence (DNA): TGTGCCAGCAGCTTATTCAGTCTCAGCACAGATACGCAGTATTTT. Translating it yields CASSLFSLSTDTQYF. The full variable domain, its missing parts supplied by reference TRBV7-9 and TRBJ2-3, is DTGVSQNPRHKITKRGQNVTFRCDPISEHNRLYWYRQTLGQGPEFLTYFQNEAQLEKSRLLSDRFSAERPKGSFSTLEIQRTEQGDSAMYLCASSLFSLSTDTQYFGPGTRLTVL.